This record concerns one T cell receptor (beta chain) sequence. Its antigen remains unidentified. The TCR beta CDR3 regions underwent amplification using RNA transcripts as the source. First-round RT-PCR targeting the TCR CDR3 was performed with the HTBI primer set. TCRdb fed the multiplex PCR reads into MiXCR, producing one record per CDR3 protein. This table has roughly 700,000 distinct CDR3 sequences, roughly a third appearing once. Hyperthyroidism of Graves' type that showed no ophthalmopathy progression within 18 months was stable. Diagnoses were made from clinical symptoms, serum measures (thyroxine and TRAb), thyroid ultrasound and orbital computed tomography. In germline, CDR1 is SGHRS, CDR2 YFSETQ. Trimming removed 2 bases at V and 0 bases at J, with 12 bases between. The CDR3 is made up of 15 amino acids. This entry comes from a study of T cells in Graves' hyperthyroidism and ophthalmopathy. Across the whole study: Peripheral blood was acquired at first diagnosis, ahead of any therapy whatsoever.

Broader study findings: Stable hyperthyroidism and ophthalmopathy were separated using 13 V-J signatures.

The chain employs TRBV5-1 and TRBJ2-7; D assignment may be TRBD1 or TRBD2 (5 bases each). The source material was blood. The sequence was collected from a woman in her 40s with Graves' hyperthyroidism. CDR3 in amino acids: CASSFPSGGSYEQYF. As DNA, the CDR3 is TGCGCCAGCAGCTTTCCTTCTGGGGGCTCCTACGAGCAGTACTTC.